Each of the 20 T cell receptor beta chains below was sequenced from the same sample in a study of T cell responses to AZD1222 COVID-19 vaccine. Data came from immunoSEQ multiplex PCR; TCRdb stores just in-frame clones and leaves some out. Of under 150,000 clones in the sample, about 93% were seen once. The specimen comprised peripheral blood, sampled on day 0 of AZD1222 vaccination. These receptors were collected from an adult in good health.

The chain carries TRBV24-1 and TRBJ2-1, with D perhaps matching TRBD2 (6 bases). The germline V gene encodes CDR1 KGHDR and CDR2 SFDVKD. The CDR3 extends over 13 amino acids. V was pared by 4 bases and J by 10 bases, with 13 bases between. The CDR3 loop is CATSDHALAEQFF. In DNA form, the CDR3 reads TGTGCCACCAGTGACCATGCTCTAGCGGAGCAGTTCTTC.

The chain recombines TRBV29-1 with TRBJ2-3; weak D call: TRBD1 (6 bases). V was trimmed by 3 bases and J by 6 bases, leaving 13 bases between them. Germline V lookup: CDR1 SQVTM, CDR2 ANQGSEA. The CDR3 has 13 residues. The CDR3 here is CSVDGPGEDTQYF. CDR3 nucleotides: TGCAGCGTTGATGGGCCAGGGGAGGATACGCAGTATTTT.

This chain joins TRBV6-5 and TRBJ2-7; no definite D call. This CDR3 has 14 amino acids. The V end lost 8 bases, the J end lost 6 bases, and 20 bases lay between the germline ends. CDR1 is MNHEY and CDR2 is SVGAGI in the germline V gene. The CDR3 coding sequence is TGTGCCAGCCGAACCGATTTTCCGGGTTCCGAGCAGTACTTC. Its protein product is CASRTDFPGSEQYF.

J is TRBJ2-7 and V is TRBV19, with 8 bases that match TRBD1. V gave up 5 bases and J gave up 7 bases; unmatched junction bases: 10. The CDR3 runs to 14 residues. Germline assignment: CDR1 LNHDA and CDR2 SQIVND (reference sequence). CDR3 DNA: TGTGCCAGTAGTCGGGACAGGAGCCCTAGGGAGCAGTACTTC. Translated, it gives CASSRDRSPREQYF. Looking up the rest from reference TRBV19 and TRBJ2-7 gives the full variable domain: DGGITQSPKYLFRKEGQNVTLSCEQNLNHDAMYWYRQDPGQGLRLIYYSQIVNDFQKGDIAEGYSVSREKKESFPLTVTSAQKNPTAFYLCASSRDRSPREQYFGPGTRLTVT.

V is TRBV2 and J is TRBJ2-5, with D uncertain. Germline V gene sequence: CDR1 SNHLY, CDR2 FYNNEI. Trimming cost V 7 bases and J 2 bases, with 14 bases left between them. The CDR3 has 14 amino acids. Here the CDR3 reads CASMRPGGQETQYF. The CDR3, as DNA: TGTGCCAGCATGAGGCCTGGTGGTCAAGAGACCCAGTACTTC.

Details on this clone: One end of the junction fails to match germline, which may point to a read error. The J gene is TRBJ2-5, the V gene TRBV3-1 (or the pseudogene TRBV3-2); tentatively, D is TRBD2 (6 bases). The CDR3 sequence is 14 residues long. Germline lookup yields CDR1 LGHDT and CDR2 YNNKEL (reference sequence). The CDR3: CASSPGLPSETQYF. In DNA, the CDR3 is TGTGCCAGTAGCCCGGGACTTCCGTCGGAGACCCAGTACTTC.

The chain couples TRBV3-1 (or the pseudogene TRBV3-2) to TRBJ1-2; TRBD1 is a possible D gene (6 bases). Trimming cost V 4 bases and J 5 bases, with 29 bases left between them. The CDR3 loop spans 19 amino acids. Germline V gives CDR1 LGHDT, CDR2 YNNKEL (reference sequence). DNA of the CDR3: TGTGCCAGCAGCCCCAAAATGTCAGGACCAGGGGTCCTATGGTATGGCTACACCTTC. Amino acid sequence: CASSPKMSGPGVLWYGYTF.

This sequence joins TRBV6-5 and TRBJ1-2; D ambiguous. Trimming stripped 0 bases from V and 2 bases from J, with 10 bases between. The CDR3 sequence is 15 residues long. Germline CDR1 MNHEY, CDR2 SVGAGI. The CDR3 here is CASSYSYPENYGYTF. In DNA form, the CDR3 reads TGTGCCAGCAGTTACTCGTACCCTGAAAACTATGGCTACACCTTC.

The chain employs TRBV6-5 and TRBJ2-7, with a tentative D call TRBD2 (6 bases). The CDR3 consists of 14 residues. CDR1 and CDR2 (germline): MNHEY, SVGAGI. Trimming took 2 bases from V and 1 from J, leaving 9 bases between them. The CDR3 loop reads CASSYKGLSYEQYF. The CDR3 nucleotides are TGTGCCAGCAGTTACAAGGGACTTTCCTACGAGCAGTACTTC.

V usage is TRBV7-9 and J usage is TRBJ2-1, with TRBD1 matching 9 bases. CDR3 size: 14 residues. V lost 6 bases and J lost 8; bases outside the gene matches: 8. Germline assignment: CDR1 SEHNR and CDR2 FQNEAQ (reference sequence). CDR3 sequence: CASRFTGGKDEQFF. DNA for the CDR3: TGTGCCAGCAGGTTTACAGGGGGCAAGGATGAGCAGTTCTTC.

The CDR3 here is CASSSGSGRWDNEQFF. DNA for the CDR3: TGCGCCAGCAGCTCCGGGAGCGGGAGGTGGGACAATGAGCAGTTCTTC. This rearrangement joins TRBV5-1 to TRBJ2-1, with 9 bases aligning to TRBD2. This CDR3 has 16 residues. Germline CDR1 SGHRS, CDR2 YFSETQ. V trimming: 3 bases; J trimming: 5 bases; junction bases outside the gene matches: 9. Combining the CDR3 with reference TRBV5-1 and TRBJ2-1 gives the whole variable domain KAGVTQTPRYLIKTRGQQVTLSCSPISGHRSVSWYQQTPGQGLQFLFEYFSETQRNKGNFPGRFSGRQFSNSRSEMNVSTLELGDSALYLCASSSGSGRWDNEQFFGPGTRLTVL.

The V gene is TRBV19, the J gene TRBJ2-7, with D uncertain. The ends were cut back, 2 bases at V and 6 bases at J, with 8 bases in the middle. The CDR3 consists of 12 residues. Germline CDR1 LNHDA, CDR2 SQIVND (reference sequence). The CDR3 DNA is TGTGCCAGTAGTATACCCCTAGGCGAGCAGTACTTC. Translation gives CASSIPLGEQYF.

The chain has TRBV6-2 or TRBV6-3 and TRBJ2-2; D unresolved. Germline V gene data show CDR1 as MNHEY and CDR2 as SVGEGT. This CDR3 is 12 amino acids long. The V and J ends lost 0 bases and 6 bases respectively, with 2 bases between them. The CDR3 DNA sequence: TGTGCCAGCAGTTACTCCCCCGGGGAGCTGTTTTTT. It translates to CASSYSPGELFF.

A note on this clone: One end of the junction is discordant with germline, which a read error may explain. This chain links TRBV7-7 with TRBJ2-3; D remains unclear. The CDR3 is 16 residues long. CDR1 is SSHAT and CDR2 is FNYEAQ in the germline V gene (reference sequence). CDR3 in amino acids: CASSLEWSLEPDTQYF. CDR3 DNA sequence: TGTGCTAGCAGCTTAGAGTGGTCTTTGGAACCAGATACGCAGTATTTT.

The chain employs TRBV19 and TRBJ2-2; possibly TRBD2 for D (6 bases). The CDR3 runs to 17 residues. Germline CDR1 is LNHDA and CDR2 is SQIVND (reference sequence). V was cut by 1 base and J by 4 bases, with 16 bases left in between. The CDR3 is CASSIGFGGEGTGELFF. CDR3 nucleotides: TGTGCCAGTAGTATAGGGTTCGGGGGAGAGGGCACCGGGGAGCTGTTTTTT.

This clone was found once. This chain uses TRBV7-9 with TRBJ1-1; 9 bases agree with TRBD1. V was clipped by 5 bases and J by 5 bases; unmatched bases: 9. Per germline, CDR1 SEHNR and CDR2 FQNEAQ (reference sequence). The CDR3 length is 15 residues. The CDR3 coding sequence is TGTGCCAGCAGCAAAGTGGGACAGGGAAGAACTGAAGCTTTCTTT. Its protein is CASSKVGQGRTEAFF.

V and J are TRBV6-1 and TRBJ2-7; D is ambiguous. V was pared by 1 base and J by 2 bases, with 12 bases between. The CDR3 length is 15 residues. Germline-derived CDR1 and CDR2 are MNHNS and SASEGT. The CDR3 region is CASSEGGWPAYEQYF. The CDR3, as DNA: TGTGCCAGCAGTGAAGGGGGTTGGCCAGCCTACGAGCAGTACTTC.

This clone has a single count. The chain carries TRBV5-1 and TRBJ1-2; D is undetermined. The ends were cut back, 5 bases at V and 3 bases at J, with 17 bases in the middle. Germline V lookup: CDR1 SGHRS, CDR2 YFSETQ. CDR3 size: 15 residues. CDR3 in amino acids: CASRIGPGDDYGYTF. The CDR3 DNA sequence: TGCGCCAGCAGAATCGGGCCCGGTGATGACTATGGCTACACCTTC.

V is TRBV6-4 and J is TRBJ2-1; 7 nucleotides line up with TRBD2. CDR3 length: 11 residues. Germline V gives CDR1 MRHNA, CDR2 SNTAGT. V lost 5 bases, J lost 10 bases, and 2 bases stayed unmatched. The CDR3 reads CASSNSGEQFF. DNA of the CDR3: TGTGCCAGCAGTAATAGCGGGGAGCAGTTCTTC.

The rearrangement links TRBV7-2 to TRBJ1-1; no definite D call. The germline CDR1 and CDR2 sequences are SGHTA and FQGNSA. V was trimmed by 0 bases and J by 6 bases, leaving 11 bases between them. This CDR3 is built from 14 residues. The CDR3 DNA follows: TGTGCCAGCAGCTTAGCGCTTTTTAACGCTGAAGCTTTCTTT. Its translation: CASSLALFNAEAFF.